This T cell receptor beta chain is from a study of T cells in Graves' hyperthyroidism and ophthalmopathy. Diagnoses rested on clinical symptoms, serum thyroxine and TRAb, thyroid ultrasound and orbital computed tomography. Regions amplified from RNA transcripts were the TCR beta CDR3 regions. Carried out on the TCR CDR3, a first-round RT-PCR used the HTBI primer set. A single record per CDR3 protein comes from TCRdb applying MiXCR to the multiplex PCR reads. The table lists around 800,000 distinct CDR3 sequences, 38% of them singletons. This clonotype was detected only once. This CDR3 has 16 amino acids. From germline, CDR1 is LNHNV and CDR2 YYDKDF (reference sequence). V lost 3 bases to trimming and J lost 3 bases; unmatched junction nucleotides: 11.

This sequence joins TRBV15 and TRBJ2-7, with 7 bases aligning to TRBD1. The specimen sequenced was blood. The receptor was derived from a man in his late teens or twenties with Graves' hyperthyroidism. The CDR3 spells CATSSTGTVLFYEQYF. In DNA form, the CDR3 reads TGTGCCACCAGCAGTACCGGGACAGTACTTTTCTACGAGCAGTACTTC.